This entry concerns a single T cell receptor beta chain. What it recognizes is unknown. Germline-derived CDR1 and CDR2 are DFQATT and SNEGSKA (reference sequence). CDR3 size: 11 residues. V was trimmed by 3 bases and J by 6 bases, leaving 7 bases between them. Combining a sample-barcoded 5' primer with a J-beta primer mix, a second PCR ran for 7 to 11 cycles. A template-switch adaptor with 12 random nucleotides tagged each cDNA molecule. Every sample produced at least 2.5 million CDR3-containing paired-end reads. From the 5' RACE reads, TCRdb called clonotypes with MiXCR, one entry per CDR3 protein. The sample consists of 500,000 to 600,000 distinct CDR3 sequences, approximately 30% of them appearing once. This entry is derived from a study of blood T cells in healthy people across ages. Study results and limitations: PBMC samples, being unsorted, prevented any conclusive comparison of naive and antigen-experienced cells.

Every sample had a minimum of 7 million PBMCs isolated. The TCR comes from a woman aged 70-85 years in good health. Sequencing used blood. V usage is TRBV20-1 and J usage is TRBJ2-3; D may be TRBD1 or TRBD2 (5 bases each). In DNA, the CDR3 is TGCAGTGCTAGCGAGGGGGATACGCAGTATTTT. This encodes CSASEGDTQYF.